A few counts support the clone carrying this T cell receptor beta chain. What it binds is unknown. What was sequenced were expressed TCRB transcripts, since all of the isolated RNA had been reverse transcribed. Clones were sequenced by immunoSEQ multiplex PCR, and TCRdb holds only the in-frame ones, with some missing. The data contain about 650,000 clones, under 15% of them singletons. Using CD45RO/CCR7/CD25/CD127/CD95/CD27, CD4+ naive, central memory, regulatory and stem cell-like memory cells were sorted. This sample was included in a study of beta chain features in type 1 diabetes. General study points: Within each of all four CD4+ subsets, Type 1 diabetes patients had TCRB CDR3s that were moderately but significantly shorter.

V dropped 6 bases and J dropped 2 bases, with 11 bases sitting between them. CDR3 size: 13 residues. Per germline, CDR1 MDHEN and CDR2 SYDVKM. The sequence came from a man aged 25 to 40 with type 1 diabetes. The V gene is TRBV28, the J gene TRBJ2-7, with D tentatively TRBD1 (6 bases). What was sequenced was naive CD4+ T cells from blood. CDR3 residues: CASSYRAPYEQYF. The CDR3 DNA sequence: TGTGCCAGCAGCTACAGGGCCCCCTACGAGCAGTACTTC.